This TCR beta chain stems from a study of beta chain features in type 1 diabetes. Whole-study findings and limits: PCR might pick shorter templates more often, in the same way for patients and controls. Shorter TCRB CDR3s, moderately but significantly so, marked every one of the four CD4+ subsets in Type 1 diabetes patients.

Cells sorted by CD45RO/CCR7/CD25/CD127/CD95/CD27 comprised CD4+ naive, central memory, regulatory and stem cell-like memory cells. Worth noting for this clone: Its antigen is unidentified. In the same sample, other DNA sequences code for this CDR3.

This CDR3 region has 14 residues. V was shortened by 0 bases and J by 3 bases, with 9 bases between the two germline ends. CDR1 is SEHNR, CDR2 FQNEAQ, per germline (reference sequence). Expressed TCRB transcripts were sequenced because the entire RNA isolate underwent reverse transcription. Profiled with immunoSEQ multiplex PCR; TCRdb holds only in-frame clones, not every one. The sample holds nearly 700,000 clones, around an eighth seen once. The gene calls are TRBV7-9 and TRBJ2-7, with D unresolved. Sequences were obtained from naive CD4+ T cells from blood. This clonotype was obtained from a man younger than 35 with type 1 diabetes. This CDR3 is CASSLAGSSYEQYF. The CDR3 region has the DNA TGTGCCAGCAGCTTAGCGGGCAGCAGCTACGAGCAGTACTTC.